Shown below are 10 T cell receptor beta chains from a single sample sequenced in a study of fetal regulatory T cell absence and autoimmunity. Libraries were prepared by immunoSEQ multiplex PCR; TCRdb keeps only in-frame clonotypes and omits some of them. The sample shows around 45,000 clones, roughly 83% of them seen only once. The sequencing input was cord blood. The receptors were sampled from a newborn boy with IPEX syndrome.

This chain links TRBV20-1 with TRBJ2-7; no firm D call. The CDR3 has 11 residues. Trimming took off 3 bases at V and 6 bases at J, with 9 bases between the two ends. Looked up from germline, CDR1 is DFQATT and CDR2 is SNEGSKA (reference sequence). CDR3 coding DNA: TGCAGTGCTAGGTTCGAGTCCGAGCAGTACTTC. It codes for CSARFESEQYF.

As concerns this clone: One end of the junction does not line up with germline, which may come from a read error. Other DNA sequences in this specimen translate into the identical CDR3. The chain links TRBV29-1 to TRBJ1-1, with a weak D call TRBD1 (5 bases). CDR1 and CDR2 (germline): SQVTM, ANQGSEA. The CDR3 runs to 13 residues. The CDR3 region has the DNA TGCAGTGTTGCGGGACTTTTGAACACTGAAGCTTTCTTT. It specifies CSVAGLLNTEAFF.

V is TRBV6-6 and J is TRBJ2-1; D is uncertain. V lost 1 base and J lost 3, with 10 bases in between. This CDR3 is 15 amino acids long. CDR1 is MNHNY, CDR2 SVGAGI, per germline (reference sequence). The CDR3 region has the DNA TGTGCCAGCAGTTACTACCTCCCTTTCTACAATGAGCAGTTCTTC. Translated: CASSYYLPFYNEQFF.

The chain links TRBV19 to TRBJ2-3, with D maybe TRBD1 (6 bases). The length of the CDR3 is 15 residues. Germline CDR1 LNHDA, CDR2 SQIVND (reference sequence). The V end was cut by 4 bases, the J end by 1 base, with 12 bases between. CDR3 DNA: TGTGCCAGTAGTAGTTCACAGGGCCGCACAGATACGCAGTATTTT. Protein sequence: CASSSSQGRTDTQYF.

A word on this clone: One end of the junction is discordant with germline, which a read error may explain. This sequence joins TRBV4-3 and TRBJ1-3, with D possibly TRBD1 on 5 matching bases. The CDR3 is 14 amino acids. Per the germline V gene, CDR1 is LGHNA and CDR2 is YSLEER. The CDR3 DNA reads as TGCGCCAGCAGCCAAGTCGGGGGTGGAGACACCATATATTTT. This sequence encodes CASSQVGGGDTIYF.

The V and J genes are TRBV6-6 and TRBJ2-1; TRBD2 matches at 7 bases. In germline, CDR1 is MNHNY, CDR2 SVGAGI (reference sequence). CDR3 length: 16 amino acids. The ends lost 6 bases at V and 0 bases at J; junction bases unmatched: 8. CDR3 bases: TGTGCCAGCAGGACCAGCGGGGCGAGCTCCTACAATGAGCAGTTCTTC. Translating it yields CASRTSGASSYNEQFF.

CDR3 sequence reads: CASSKGLAGVGTGELFF. The CDR3 DNA reads as TGTGCCAGCAGCAAGGGACTAGCGGGAGTGGGGACCGGGGAGCTGTTTTTT. The chain has TRBV11-3 and TRBJ2-2; 14 nucleotides line up with TRBD2. This CDR3 has 17 residues. Germline loops: CDR1 SGHNT, CDR2 YENEEA. V shed 5 bases, J shed 5 bases, and the junction held 7 bases outside the gene matches.

The J gene is TRBJ2-7, the V gene TRBV23-1; D call uncertain. Being an ORF, TRBV23-1 has a function that is uncertain. V was shortened by 8 bases and J by 0 bases, with 11 bases between the two germline ends. This CDR3 comprises 13 residues. Here the CDR3 DNA reads TGCGCCAGCCAGGCTCCGAGCTCCTACGAGCAGTACTTC. It translates to CASQAPSSYEQYF.

The sample holds one count of this clone. V is TRBV7-9 and J is TRBJ2-1; 8 nucleotides line up with TRBD1. Germline loops: CDR1 SEHNR, CDR2 FQNEAQ (reference sequence). With V trimmed by 5 bases and J by 13 bases, 4 bases remained unmatched. There are 11 residues in the CDR3. In nucleotides, the CDR3 is TGTGCCAGCAGCACGACAGGGGCACAGTTCTTC. The encoded protein is CASSTTGAQFF.

This clone was detected only a few times. This rearrangement joins TRBV5-1 to TRBJ1-2, with D hard to call. Germline V lookup: CDR1 SGHRS, CDR2 YFSETQ. This CDR3 has 15 residues. V shed 0 bases and J shed 4 bases, with 13 bases lying between them. DNA of the CDR3: TGCGCCAGCAGCTTGGCGGGGAGATCGGCCTATGGCTACACCTTC. This sequence encodes CASSLAGRSAYGYTF.